This TCR beta chain came from a study of blood T cells in healthy people across ages. The V and J ends lost 6 bases and 12 bases, in that order; junction bases with no gene match: 16. The V gene's germline CDR1 is DFQATT and CDR2 SNEGSKA (reference sequence). CDR3 length: 14 amino acids. This clonotype was observed once. A J-beta primer mix and a sample-barcoded 5' primer were used in a second PCR of about 7 to 12 cycles. TCRdb independently ran MiXCR on the 5' RACE reads; one entry per CDR3 protein. The sample carries some 700,000 distinct CDR3 sequences, roughly 43% recorded once. The chain employs TRBV20-1 and TRBJ2-1; 8 nucleotides align to TRBD2. The sequenced sample consisted of blood. The clonotype was recovered from a woman aged 55-70 years in good health. The CDR3 reads CSAPSGSFPGGQFF. Written as DNA, the CDR3 is TGCAGTGCCCCTAGCGGGTCTTTCCCGGGGGGGCAGTTCTTC.